The clone carrying this T cell receptor beta chain was counted many times. Its antigen is as yet unknown. The CDR3 has 14 amino acids. Looked up from germline, CDR1 is LNHNV and CDR2 is YYDKDF (reference sequence). With 5 bases clipped from V and 6 bases from J, the junction kept 6 bases outside the gene matches. The data were taken from a study of T cells after yellow fever vaccination. Overall study context: SMART-Seq v4 Ultra Low Input prepared the low-cell-number fractions.

Study observations and caveats: Most primary-vaccination clones reappeared after the booster (approximately 96% CD4, 75% to 90% CD8). Weaker in magnitude, the secondary response showed a faster peak on day 5 versus 15.

The authors made TCR cDNA by 5'RACE template switching, adding a universal primer site and UMIs. Each CDR3 protein gets one entry after TCRdb re-called the 5' RACE reads with MiXCR. The sample contains roughly 68,000 distinct CDR3 sequences, over 6.5% of which appear only once. The clonotype was recovered from a man in his late teens or twenties who received the YFV17D yellow fever vaccine. The rearrangement joins TRBV15 to TRBJ2-3, with 9 bases lining up with TRBD2. The input for sequencing was CD8+ T cells sorted from PBMCs, taken more than 35 days after the first yellow fever vaccination. The CDR3 loop reads CATSLGAGGDTQYF. CDR3 coding DNA: TGTGCCACCAGCCTGGGGGCGGGGGGGGATACGCAGTATTTT. The full variable domain, its missing parts supplied by reference TRBV15 and TRBJ2-3, is DAMVIQNPRYQVTQFGKPVTLSCSQTLNHNVMYWYQQKSSQAPKLLFHYYDKDFNNEADTPDNFQSRRPNTSFCFLDIRSPGLGDTAMYLCATSLGAGGDTQYFGPGTRLTVL.